The T cell receptor (beta chain) described here comes from a study of blood T cell repertoires in COVID-19. About the study: Acute and convalescent COVID-19 specimens originated in the United States, Italy and Spain. In each case, the material was cDNA or gDNA derived from T cells, B-cell-depleted T cells, or PBMCs.

Original data processing: Amplification of reference gene primers was used by the study to estimate nucleated cell counts. TCRdb keeps only in-frame clones here, not all; method: immunoSEQ multiplex PCR. The V and J calls and clone size were taken over from that table, and D and trimming were inferred from the DNA. The sample includes 250,000 or so clones, approximately 82% of them seen just once. The junction had 2 bases not matched to a gene; V was cut back by 0 bases and J by 5 bases. Germline lookup yields CDR1 MNHEY and CDR2 SVGEGT. The CDR3 totals 16 residues. The chain links TRBV6-2 or TRBV6-3 to TRBJ2-2, with TRBD1 identical over 11 bases. This clonotype originated in a woman at least 80 years old with acute or convalescent COVID-19. Input material: peripheral blood. CDR3 loop: CASSYSGTGGTGELFF. The CDR3 bases are TGTGCCAGCAGTTACTCAGGGACAGGGGGGACCGGGGAGCTGTTTTTT.